Listed below are T cell receptor beta chains from one sample, sequenced in a study of T-cell memory formation after mild COVID-19. MiXCR, applied by TCRdb to the 5' RACE reads, yields one record per CDR3 protein. The table lists 300,000 to 400,000 distinct CDR3 sequences, around a fifth of them singletons. The sequencing sample was made of PBMCs or a T cell subset sorted from them (not recorded which). All receptors come from an adult woman who had mild COVID-19 (a few samples of this study predate the infection). Cell type and time point are not known. The CDR3 runs from the conserved cysteine through the conserved F or W. The order of the fields is clone size, J gene, D gene, V gene, CDR3 protein, CDR3 DNA. The D gene is left open where the match is weak. The listing skips clone size in some rows; elsewhere it reads once, few, many or a size class.

. TRBJ2-5 . TRBV20-1 CSARDVGQAAETQYF TGCAGTGCTAGAGATGTGGGGCAGGCCGCAGAGACCCAGTACTTC
. TRBJ1-1 . TRBV20-1 CSARRPGRNTEAFF TGCAGTGCGAGACGTCCAGGGCGGAACACTGAAGCTTTCTTT
. TRBJ2-3 . TRBV4-3 CASSQEVRDPGYSTDTQYF TGCGCCAGCAGCCAAGAGGTTCGGGACCCGGGGTATAGCACAGATACGCAGTATTTT
few TRBJ1-6 . TRBV30 CAWSVGTERALHF TGTGCCTGGAGTGTCGGGACCGAAAGGGCCCTCCACTTT
. TRBJ2-1 TRBD2 TRBV20-1 CSAPLAGVYEQFF TGCAGTGCCCCACTAGCGGGAGTGTATGAGCAGTTCTTC
few TRBJ2-4 . TRBV12-3/TRBV12-4 CASSFRGPGGLAKNIQYF TGTGCCAGCAGTTTCAGGGGGCCGGGGGGCCTAGCCAAAAACATTCAGTACTTC
many TRBJ2-7 . TRBV7-9 CASSLSRSYEQYF TGTGCCAGCAGCTTAAGTAGATCCTACGAGCAGTACTTC
. TRBJ2-7 TRBD2 TRBV7-2 CASSYRLAGGPSGEQYF TGTGCCAGCAGCTATCGACTAGCGGGAGGGCCCTCGGGAGAGCAGTACTTC
few TRBJ2-7 . TRBV11-3 CASSPGAGPNEQYF TGTGCCAGCAGTCCTGGTGCAGGGCCAAACGAGCAGTACTTC
. TRBJ2-4 TRBD1 TRBV3-1 CASSPGTGGSQYF TGTGCCAGCAGCCCGGGGACAGGGGGCTCTCAGTACTTC
once TRBJ1-2 TRBD1 TRBV4-1 CASSQQAGQGAYGYGYTF TGCGCCAGCAGCCAGCAGGCAGGACAGGGCGCTTACGGCTATGGCTACACCTTC
few TRBJ1-2 . TRBV7-9 CASSLSTYGYTF TGTGCCAGCAGCTTAAGTACTTACGGCTACACCTTC
. TRBJ2-7 TRBD2 TRBV6-4 CASRPLAGGRYEQYF TGTGCCAGCAGGCCACTAGCGGGGGGGCGGTACGAGCAGTACTTC
few TRBJ2-3 TRBD1 TRBV6-4 CASSDSSGGIDTQYF TGTGCCAGCAGTGACTCTTCAGGGGGCATAGATACGCAGTATTTT
few TRBJ2-7 TRBD2 TRBV2 CASSRGGDSSEQYF TGTGCCAGCAGTCGGGGGGGCGACTCGAGCGAGCAGTACTTC
. TRBJ2-7 TRBD2 TRBV24-1 CATSAGTINNYEQYF TGTGCCACCAGTGCAGGGACTATCAATAACTACGAGCAGTACTTC
. TRBJ2-5 . TRBV29-1 CSVLEETQYF TGCAGCGTTCTTGAGGAGACCCAGTACTTC
few TRBJ2-1 TRBD2 TRBV4-1 CASSQKLAGDEQFF TGCGCCAGCAGCCAAAAGTTAGCGGGAGATGAGCAGTTCTTC
few TRBJ1-1 . TRBV12-3/TRBV12-4 CASSLGVTTEAFF TGTGCCAGCAGTTTAGGGGTGACCACTGAAGCTTTCTTT
many TRBJ2-7 . TRBV10-3 CAVLSTAAYEQYF TGTGCCGTTCTTTCGACAGCTGCCTACGAGCAGTACTTC
many TRBJ2-7 . TRBV7-2 CASSPSYEQYF TGTGCCAGCAGTCCCTCCTACGAGCAGTACTTC
few TRBJ1-2 . TRBV30 CAWSSGTLSSNYGYTF TGTGCCTGGAGCTCCGGGACACTGTCATCTAACTATGGCTACACCTTC
. TRBJ1-2 TRBD1 TRBV27 CASSPRQGATRGYTF TGTGCCAGCAGTCCCAGACAGGGGGCGACCCGTGGCTACACCTTC
few TRBJ1-4 . TRBV4-2 CASSQEALEKLFF TGTGCCAGCAGCCAAGAGGCTTTGGAAAAACTGTTTTTT
. TRBJ1-1 . TRBV24-1 CATSEGVNTEAFF TGTGCCACCAGTGAGGGAGTGAACACTGAAGCTTTCTTT
. TRBJ2-3 TRBD2 TRBV7-2 CASSYSGGAQYF TGTGCCAGCAGCTATAGCGGGGGGGCGCAGTATTTT
few TRBJ2-5 TRBD2 TRBV5-1 CASSGLAGLGETQYF TGCGCCAGCAGCGGACTAGCGGGGTTGGGGGAGACCCAGTACTTC
. TRBJ2-3 TRBD2 TRBV6-5 CASRLRGHGTSGSSTDTQYF TGTGCCAGCAGACTACGGGGGCACGGGACTAGCGGGAGTTCAACAGATACGCAGTATTTT
. TRBJ1-5 . TRBV6-2/TRBV6-3 CASSYSRGWGNQPQHF TGTGCCAGCAGTTACTCGAGGGGATGGGGCAATCAGCCCCAGCATTTT
. TRBJ1-1 TRBD1 TRBV5-5 CASSPQGSHTEAFF TGTGCCAGCAGCCCACAGGGGAGTCACACTGAAGCTTTCTTT
many TRBJ2-2 . TRBV12-3/TRBV12-4 CASSLKGTGELFF TGTGCCAGCAGTTTAAAGGGCACCGGGGAGCTGTTTTTT
. TRBJ1-1 . TRBV7-9 CASSFGWEAEAFF TGTGCCAGCAGCTTTGGTTGGGAGGCTGAAGCTTTCTTT
few TRBJ2-3 . TRBV3-1 CASSQDSGVTTDTQYF TGTGCCAGCAGCCAAGACTCGGGGGTGACCACAGATACGCAGTATTTT
. TRBJ2-2 . TRBV18 CASSQRGAHTGELFF TGTGCCAGCTCACAACGGGGGGCGCACACCGGGGAGCTGTTTTTT